This TCR beta chain emerged from a study of CD8+ T cells in alopecia areata. Treatment denoted: oral pan-JAK inhibitor, 5-10 mg twice daily. Investigators isolated RNA and reverse transcribed it into cDNA to act as the sequencing template. Method: immunoSEQ multiplex PCR; TCRdb's copy keeps in-frame clones and lacks some. The sample holds around 150,000 clones; around 60% are singletons and the top ten take more than 13%. Study findings and constraints: In lesional scalp, particularly from alopecia totalis/universalis, clonality was higher than in normal scalp. Researchers reported that TCR sharing among patients proved less clear than in mice, possibly HLA-linked.

Only a few counts were recorded for this clone. Its antigen is currently unknown. The CDR3 extends over 15 amino acids. CDR1 and CDR2 (germline): LNHDA, SQIVND (reference sequence). The V end was cut by 5 bases, the J end by 2 bases, with 13 bases between. This TCR was recovered from a human donor with alopecia areata. The material was CD4+ T cells sorted from blood, obtained at week 24, from a patient treated with tofacitinib. The chain uses TRBV19 and TRBJ2-1; weak D call: TRBD2 (6 bases). This chain's CDR3 is CASSFWEVPYNEQFF. In DNA form, the CDR3 reads TGTGCCAGTAGTTTCTGGGAGGTACCCTACAATGAGCAGTTCTTC.